The entry below describes one T cell receptor (beta chain). The sample is drawn from a study of T cell repertoires in cytomegalovirus infection. TCRdb passed the reads through MiXCR, listing each CDR3 protein once. The sample includes around 350,000 distinct CDR3 sequences, over 15% of them seen just once. Germline CDR1 SGHRS, CDR2 YFSETQ. The CDR3 extends over 15 amino acids. V was trimmed by 0 bases and J by 3 bases, leaving 9 bases between them. The clonotype comes from a human donor in good health (CMV status not recorded). Some clones in this sample may be carry-over from other donors' samples. J is TRBJ1-4 and V is TRBV5-1; a possible D gene is TRBD1 (5 bases). Input material: PBMCs. DNA of the CDR3: TGCGCCAGCAGCTTGGGGCAGGGCCCTAATGAAAAACTGTTTTTT. Protein product: CASSLGQGPNEKLFF.